This paragraph covers one TCR beta chain sequence. The data are from a study of blood T cell repertoires in COVID-19. Study information: The study drew acute and convalescent COVID-19 samples from the United States, Italy and Spain. PBMCs, B-cell-depleted T cells, or T cells were the source of the cDNA or gDNA that made up the material.

This CDR3 region has 17 residues. J gave up 6 bases and V 3 bases, and 12 bases lay outside the gene matches. The germline CDR1 and CDR2 sequences are LNHDA and SQIVND (reference sequence). This table comes from immunoSEQ multiplex PCR, and its TCRdb copy is limited to in-frame clones, with some not included. The table has roughly 160,000 clones, roughly 84% seen once. The gene calls are TRBV19 and TRBJ2-1, with 9 nucleotides matching TRBD1. The sequencing sample was made of peripheral blood. The receptor comes from a man between 18 and 29 years old with active or convalescent COVID-19. CDR3 protein: CASSMLTGTGNRNEQFF. The CDR3 DNA reads as TGTGCCAGTAGTATGCTTACCGGGACAGGGAATCGCAATGAGCAGTTCTTC.